The following is a TCR beta chain sequence with its context. Its antigen remains unknown. These data are taken from a study of OX40 agonist ivuxolimab in advanced cancers. Whole-study findings and limits: Clonal expansion from baseline to week 6 occurred in both CD4+ and CD8+ T cells.

The repertoire was sequenced with immunoSEQ multiplex PCR; TCRdb's copy has only in-frame clones and lacks some. The sample lists under 90,000 clones, approximately 84% seen once, with roughly 2.1% in the top ten. V lost 11 bases and J 0 bases, leaving 14 bases between the germline ends. CDR3 length: 15 amino acids. Germline values: CDR1 MNHNS, CDR2 SASEGT. Source: CD4+ or CD8+ T cells sorted from blood, taken in a trial of the OX40 agonist ivuxolimab. The origin of this receptor is an adult with an advanced solid tumor such as melanoma, head and neck, liver or kidney cancer. The J gene is TRBJ1-6, the V gene TRBV6-1; weak D call: TRBD1 (5 bases). Written as DNA, the CDR3 is TGTGCCGCGGGACTTCTGAGCTCCTATAATTCACCCCTCCACTTT. This sequence encodes CAAGLLSSYNSPLHF.